The sequence of this TCR beta chain was determined in a study of Graves' ophthalmopathy and Graves' hyperthyroidism. Study information: Stable hyperthyroid donors showed no ophthalmopathy during 18 months follow-up.

The CDR3 is 14 residues long. Germline trimming cut 3 bases from V and 6 bases from J; bases unmatched to any gene: 4. Germline loops: CDR1 SGDLS, CDR2 YYNGEE. Pregnant or lactating patients and those with other autoimmune diseases or uncontrolled infections were excluded. Whole-study results and caveats: Ophthalmopathy versus stable hyperthyroidism: 13-signature model gave 85% to 90% sensitivity, 80% to 84% specificity.

Of note for this clonotype: What it binds is not known.

The TCR beta CDR3 regions underwent amplification from RNA transcripts. HTBI primers served in a first-round RT-PCR, which a second-round multiplex PCR followed. TCRdb used MiXCR to reprocess the multiplex PCR reads, holding one entry per CDR3 protein. Of 900,000 to 1,200,000 distinct CDR3 sequences detected, about two fifths appear once; the ten largest clones hold approximately 10%. The sequence derives from an adult man with Graves' hyperthyroidism. The sample consisted of peripheral blood or thyroid tissue (not recorded which). J is TRBJ2-2 and V is TRBV9; 8 bases match TRBD2. This CDR3 reads CASSAGGGSGELFF. The CDR3 bases are TGTGCCAGCAGCGCGGGGGGGGGGTCCGGGGAGCTGTTTTTT.